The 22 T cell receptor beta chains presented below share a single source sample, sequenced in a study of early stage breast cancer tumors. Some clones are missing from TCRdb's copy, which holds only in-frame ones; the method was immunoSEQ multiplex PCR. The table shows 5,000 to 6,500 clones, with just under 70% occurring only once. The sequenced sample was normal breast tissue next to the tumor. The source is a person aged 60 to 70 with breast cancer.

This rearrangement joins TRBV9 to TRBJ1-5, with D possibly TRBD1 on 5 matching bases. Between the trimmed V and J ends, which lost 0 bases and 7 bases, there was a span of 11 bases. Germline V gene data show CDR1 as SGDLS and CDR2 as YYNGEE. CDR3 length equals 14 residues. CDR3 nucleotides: TGTGCCAGCAGCGTAGCAGGGTACGGCCAGCCCCAGCATTTT. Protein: CASSVAGYGQPQHF. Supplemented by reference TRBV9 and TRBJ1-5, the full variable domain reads DSGVTQTPKHLITATGQRVTLRCSPRSGDLSVYWYQQSLDQGLQFLIQYYNGEERAKGNILERFSAQQFPDLHSELNLSSLELGDSALYFCASSVAGYGQPQHFGDGTRLSIL.

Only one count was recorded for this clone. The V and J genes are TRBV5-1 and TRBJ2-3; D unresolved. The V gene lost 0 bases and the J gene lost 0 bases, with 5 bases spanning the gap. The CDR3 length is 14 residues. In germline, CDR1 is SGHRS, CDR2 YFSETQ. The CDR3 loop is CASSLDLSTDTQYF. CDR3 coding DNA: TGCGCCAGCAGCTTGGACCTTAGCACAGATACGCAGTATTTT. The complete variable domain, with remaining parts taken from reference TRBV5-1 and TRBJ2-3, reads KAGVTQTPRYLIKTRGQQVTLSCSPISGHRSVSWYQQTPGQGLQFLFEYFSETQRNKGNFPGRFSGRQFSNSRSEMNVSTLELGDSALYLCASSLDLSTDTQYFGPGTRLTVL.

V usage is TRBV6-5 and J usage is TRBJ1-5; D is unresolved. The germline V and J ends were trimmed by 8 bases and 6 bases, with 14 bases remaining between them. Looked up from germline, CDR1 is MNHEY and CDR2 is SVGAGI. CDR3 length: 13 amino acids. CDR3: CASAPRIAQPQHF. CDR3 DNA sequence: TGTGCCAGCGCACCCCGGATTGCTCAGCCCCAGCATTTT.

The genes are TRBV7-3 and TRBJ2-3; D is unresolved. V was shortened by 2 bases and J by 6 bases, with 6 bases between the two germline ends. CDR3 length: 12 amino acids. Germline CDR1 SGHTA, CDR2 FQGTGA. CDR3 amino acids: CASSLYRDTQYF. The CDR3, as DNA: TGTGCCAGCAGCTTATATCGGGATACGCAGTATTTT.

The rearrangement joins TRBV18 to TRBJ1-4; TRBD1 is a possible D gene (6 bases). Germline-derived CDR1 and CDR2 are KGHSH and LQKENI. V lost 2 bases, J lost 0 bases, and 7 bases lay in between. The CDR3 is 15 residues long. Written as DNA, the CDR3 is TGTGCCAGCTCACCAGCAGGGGCAACTAATGAAAAACTGTTTTTT. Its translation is CASSPAGATNEKLFF.

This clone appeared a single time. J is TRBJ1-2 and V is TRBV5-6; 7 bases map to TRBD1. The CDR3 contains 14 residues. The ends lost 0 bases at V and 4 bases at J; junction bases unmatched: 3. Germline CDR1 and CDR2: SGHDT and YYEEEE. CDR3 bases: TGTGCCAGCAGCTTGGAGGGGGCATCCTATGGCTACACCTTC. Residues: CASSLEGASYGYTF.

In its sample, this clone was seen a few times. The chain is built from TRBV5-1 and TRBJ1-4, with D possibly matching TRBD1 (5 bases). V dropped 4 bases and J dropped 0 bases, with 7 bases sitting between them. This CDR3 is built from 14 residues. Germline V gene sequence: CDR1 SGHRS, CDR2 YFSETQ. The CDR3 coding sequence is TGCGCCAGCAGCGAGACAGCAACTAATGAAAAACTGTTTTTT. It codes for CASSETATNEKLFF.

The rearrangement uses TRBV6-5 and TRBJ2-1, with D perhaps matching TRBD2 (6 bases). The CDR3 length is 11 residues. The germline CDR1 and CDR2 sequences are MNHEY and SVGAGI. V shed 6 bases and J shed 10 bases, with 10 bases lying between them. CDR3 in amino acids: CASSLSGEQFF. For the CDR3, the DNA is TGTGCCAGCAGCCTTAGCGGCGAGCAGTTCTTC.

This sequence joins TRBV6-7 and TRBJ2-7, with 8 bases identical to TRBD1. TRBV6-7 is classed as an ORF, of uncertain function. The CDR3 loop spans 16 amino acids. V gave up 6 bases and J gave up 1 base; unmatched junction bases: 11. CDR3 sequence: CASSTQDRGESYEQYF. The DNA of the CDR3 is TGTGCCAGCAGCACGCAAGACAGGGGTGAATCCTACGAGCAGTACTTC.

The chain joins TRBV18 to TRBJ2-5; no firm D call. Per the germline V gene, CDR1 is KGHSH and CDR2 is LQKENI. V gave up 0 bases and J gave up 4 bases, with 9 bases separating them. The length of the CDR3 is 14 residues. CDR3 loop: CASSPPEAPETQYF. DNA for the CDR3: TGTGCCAGCTCACCACCAGAGGCCCCAGAGACCCAGTACTTC.

CDR3 loop: CASSLAGYGGTSEGSYNEQFF. The CDR3 DNA is TGTGCCAGCAGTTTAGCGGGGTACGGCGGGACTAGCGAGGGCTCCTACAATGAGCAGTTCTTC. The V gene is TRBV28, the J gene TRBJ2-1; 10 bases fit TRBD2. The CDR3 extends over 21 amino acids. The junction had 16 bases not matched to a gene; V was cut back by 2 bases and J by 0 bases. The germline gives CDR1 MDHEN, CDR2 SYDVKM.

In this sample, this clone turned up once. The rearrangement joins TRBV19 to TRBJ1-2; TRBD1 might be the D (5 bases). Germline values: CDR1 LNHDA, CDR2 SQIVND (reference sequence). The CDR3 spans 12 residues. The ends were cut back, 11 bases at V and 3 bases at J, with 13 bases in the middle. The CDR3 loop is CAGGRADYGYTF. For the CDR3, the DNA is TGTGCCGGAGGCAGGGCAGACTATGGCTACACCTTC.

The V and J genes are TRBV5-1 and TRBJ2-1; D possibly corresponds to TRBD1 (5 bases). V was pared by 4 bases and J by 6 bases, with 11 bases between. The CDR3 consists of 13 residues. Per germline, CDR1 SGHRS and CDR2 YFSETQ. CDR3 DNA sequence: TGCGCCAGCAGCACCACCGACAGCAATGAGCAGTTCTTC. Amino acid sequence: CASSTTDSNEQFF. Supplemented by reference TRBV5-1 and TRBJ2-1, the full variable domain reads KAGVTQTPRYLIKTRGQQVTLSCSPISGHRSVSWYQQTPGQGLQFLFEYFSETQRNKGNFPGRFSGRQFSNSRSEMNVSTLELGDSALYLCASSTTDSNEQFFGPGTRLTVL.

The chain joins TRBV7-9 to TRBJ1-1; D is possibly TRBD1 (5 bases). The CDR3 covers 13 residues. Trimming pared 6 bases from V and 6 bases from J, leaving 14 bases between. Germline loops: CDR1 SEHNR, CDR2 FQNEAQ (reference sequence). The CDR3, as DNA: TGTGCCAGCAGTCAACTTGGGGGGGCTGAAGCTTTCTTT. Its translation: CASSQLGGAEAFF.

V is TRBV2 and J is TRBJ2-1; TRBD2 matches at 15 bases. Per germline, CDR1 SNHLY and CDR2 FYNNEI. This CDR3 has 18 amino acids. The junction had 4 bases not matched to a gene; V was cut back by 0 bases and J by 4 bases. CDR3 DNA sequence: TGTGCCAGCAGTGAAGCGGGACTAGCGGGAGGAGGATACAATGAGCAGTTCTTC. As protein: CASSEAGLAGGGYNEQFF.

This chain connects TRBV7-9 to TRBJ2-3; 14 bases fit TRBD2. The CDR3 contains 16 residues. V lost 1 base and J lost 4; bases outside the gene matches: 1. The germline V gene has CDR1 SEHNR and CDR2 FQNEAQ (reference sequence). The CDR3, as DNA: TGTGCCAGCAGCTTAGGGACTAGCGGGGGGTCAGATACGCAGTATTTT. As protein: CASSLGTSGGSDTQYF.

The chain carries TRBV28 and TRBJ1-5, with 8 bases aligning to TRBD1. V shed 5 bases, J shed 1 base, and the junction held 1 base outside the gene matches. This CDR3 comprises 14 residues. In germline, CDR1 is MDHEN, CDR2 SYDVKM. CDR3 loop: CASSNRGSNQPQHF. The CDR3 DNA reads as TGTGCCAGCAGTAACAGGGGGAGCAATCAGCCCCAGCATTTT. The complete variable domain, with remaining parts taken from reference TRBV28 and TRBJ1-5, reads DVKVTQSSRYLVKRTGEKVFLECVQDMDHENMFWYRQDPGLGLRLIYFSYDVKMKEKGDIPEGYSVSREKKERFSLILESASTNQTSMYLCASSNRGSNQPQHFGDGTRLSIL.

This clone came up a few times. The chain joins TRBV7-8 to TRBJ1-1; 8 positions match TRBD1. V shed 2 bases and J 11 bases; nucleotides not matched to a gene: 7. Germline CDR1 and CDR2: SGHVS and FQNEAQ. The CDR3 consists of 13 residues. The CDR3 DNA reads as TGTGCCAGCAGCTTATTGGGACAGGTCGCGGCTTTCTTT. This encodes CASSLLGQVAAFF.

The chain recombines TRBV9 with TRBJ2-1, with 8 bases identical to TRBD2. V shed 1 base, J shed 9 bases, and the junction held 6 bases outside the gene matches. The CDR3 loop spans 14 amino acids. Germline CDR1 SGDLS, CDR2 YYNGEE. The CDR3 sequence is CASSVKERGFEQFF. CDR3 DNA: TGTGCCAGCAGCGTAAAGGAGCGGGGGTTTGAGCAGTTCTTC.

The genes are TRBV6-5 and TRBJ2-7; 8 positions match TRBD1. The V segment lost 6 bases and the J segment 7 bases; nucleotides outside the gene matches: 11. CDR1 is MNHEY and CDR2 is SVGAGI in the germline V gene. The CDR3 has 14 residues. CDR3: CASRKMDRAGEQYF. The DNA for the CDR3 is TGTGCCAGCAGAAAGATGGACAGGGCTGGAGAGCAGTACTTC.

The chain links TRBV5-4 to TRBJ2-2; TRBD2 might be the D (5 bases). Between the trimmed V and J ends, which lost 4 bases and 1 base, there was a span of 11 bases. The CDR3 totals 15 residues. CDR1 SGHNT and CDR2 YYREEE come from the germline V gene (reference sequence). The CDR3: CASSMTTMNTGELFF. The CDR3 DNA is TGTGCCAGCAGCATGACTACCATGAACACCGGGGAGCTGTTTTTT.

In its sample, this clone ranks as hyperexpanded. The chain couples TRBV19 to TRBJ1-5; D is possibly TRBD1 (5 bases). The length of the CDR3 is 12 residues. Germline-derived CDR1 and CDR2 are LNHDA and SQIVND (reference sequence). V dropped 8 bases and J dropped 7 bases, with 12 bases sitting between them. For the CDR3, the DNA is TGTGCCAGTCGTTTGGGGGGACAGCCCCAGCATTTT. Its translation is CASRLGGQPQHF.